The 9 T cell receptor beta chains below all came from one sample that was sequenced in a study of T cells in Graves' hyperthyroidism and ophthalmopathy. Amplified TCR beta CDR3 regions came from RNA transcripts. First-round RT-PCR targeting the TCR CDR3 was performed with the HTBI primer set. TCRdb used MiXCR to reprocess the multiplex PCR reads, holding one entry per CDR3 protein. The sample lists over 500,000 distinct CDR3 sequences, 15% to 20% seen once, with 25% to 30% in the top ten. Sequenced input: blood. The receptor source for this set is a woman in her thirties with Graves' ophthalmopathy.

This clonotype was counted ten times or more. This chain uses TRBV11-1 with TRBJ1-4; D gene ambiguous. Germline CDR1 is SGHAT and CDR2 is FQDESV (reference sequence). The CDR3 runs to 13 residues. Trimming shortened V by 3 bases and J by 4 bases, and 6 bases separated the two germline ends. The CDR3 region has the DNA TGTGCCAGCAGCTTTGTGGGTAATGAAAAACTGTTTTTT. The encoded protein is CASSFVGNEKLFF. Complete variable domain (other parts from reference TRBV11-1 and TRBJ1-4): EAEVAQSPRYKITEKSQAVAFWCDPISGHATLYWYRQILGQGPELLVQFQDESVVDDSQLPKDRFSAERLKGVDSTLKIQPAELGDSAMYLCASSFVGNEKLFFGSGTQLSVL.

DNA for the CDR3: TGTGCCATCAGTGAGCCCGGACTAGTCGCCTACAATGAGCAGTTCTTC. Its translation is CAISEPGLVAYNEQFF. The rearrangement joins TRBV10-3 to TRBJ2-1; 7 bases map to TRBD2. V was clipped by 2 bases and J by 2 bases; unmatched bases: 6. Germline CDR1 and CDR2: ENHRY and SYGVKD. The CDR3 is made up of 16 amino acids.

This clonotype was seen at least ten times. CDR3 coding DNA: TGTGCCAGCAGCTTTCCTCATACGCAGTATTTT. Amino acid sequence: CASSFPHTQYF. The chain couples TRBV5-6 to TRBJ2-3, with D unclear. The CDR3 length is 11 residues. Germline lookup yields CDR1 SGHDT and CDR2 YYEEEE. Deletions cut 2 bases from V and 7 bases from J, with 5 bases between.

Comments on this clonotype: A far larger clone lies a single base away; this is likely a read error. The chain employs TRBV20-1 and TRBJ2-7; D unresolved. The CDR3 spans 10 residues. Germline V gives CDR1 DFQATT, CDR2 SNEGSKA (reference sequence). The germline V and J ends were trimmed by 4 bases and 3 bases, with 4 bases remaining between them. In DNA, the CDR3 is TGCAGTGCTATGGACTACGAGCAGTACTTC. Protein sequence: CSAMDYEQYF.

This clonotype has a count of ten or more. V and J are TRBV30 and TRBJ2-3; D ambiguous. The CDR3 is 13 amino acids. Germline CDR1 reads GTSNPN; CDR2 reads SVGIG (reference sequence). Trimming stripped 2 bases from V and 6 bases from J, with 12 bases between. CDR3 bases: TGTGCCTGGAGTTCCCCCCTCTCGGATACGCAGTATTTT. It is translated as CAWSSPLSDTQYF.

The V gene is TRBV28, the J gene TRBJ2-7, with 11 bases lining up with TRBD1. This CDR3 spans 15 amino acids. J lost 3 bases, V lost 6 bases, and 7 bases had no gene match. Germline CDR1 reads MDHEN; CDR2 reads SYDVKM. The CDR3 DNA reads as TGTGCCAGCAGCTTACCGGGACAGGGGGTCTACGAGCAGTACTTC. Protein: CASSLPGQGVYEQYF.

The count of this clonotype is one. The chain links TRBV7-9 to TRBJ2-7, with a possible D match to TRBD1 (6 bases). Germline V gene lookup returns CDR1 SEHNR and CDR2 FQNEAQ (reference sequence). The V and J ends lost 3 bases and 6 bases respectively, with 15 bases between them. The CDR3 is 14 residues long. This CDR3 reads CASSLGRGLGEQYF. The CDR3 coding sequence is TGTGCCAGCAGCTTGGGCAGGGGCCTCGGCGAGCAGTACTTC.

Ten or more counts support this clonotype. The V and J genes are TRBV13 and TRBJ2-7; possibly TRBD2 for D (6 bases). This CDR3 has 16 residues. V lost 5 bases and J lost 3, with 20 bases in between. Germline V gives CDR1 PRHDT, CDR2 FYEKMQ (reference sequence). The CDR3 spells CASSRLGRGLDYEQYF. The CDR3 DNA reads as TGTGCCAGCAGCCGCTTAGGGCGGGGTTTGGACTACGAGCAGTACTTC.

The chain links TRBV6-2 or TRBV6-3 to TRBJ2-1; D is perhaps TRBD2 (6 bases). Germline CDR1 and CDR2: MNHEY and SVGEGT. Trimming removed 5 bases at V and 8 bases at J, with 19 bases between. The CDR3 is 15 amino acids. The CDR3 bases are TGTGCCAGCAGTGCTCCGGGACTCCCGAGGGATGAGCAGTTCTTC. Translating gives CASSAPGLPRDEQFF.